This T cell receptor beta chain was identified during a study of vaccination and CD4 T cells after COVID-19. Germline CDR1 and CDR2: SGHTS and YDEGEE. CDR3 size: 14 residues. V lost 0 bases, J lost 0 bases, and 7 bases lay in between. Treatment here: approximately 10-day PBMC culture with coronavirus spike peptide pools or control peptides (ViraFEST assay). Gathering of the CD4+ T cells, from the unexposed donor, took place before the COVID-19 pandemic (2011-2018). The Oncomine TCR Beta short-read assay sequenced DNA from cultured CD4+ T cells. Via MiXCR, TCRdb re-called the PCR reads, giving one row per CDR3 protein. The sample shows thousands of distinct CDR3 sequences, around 45% of them seen only once. To note about this clonotype: Its antigen is still unknown.

The sequence was collected from a human donor in good health. This chain connects TRBV5-8 to TRBJ2-7; D ambiguous. Sequenced material: CD4+ T cells from blood, cultured in vitro. The CDR3 coding sequence is TGTGCCAGCAGCTTGGTAGCTTCCTCCTACGAGCAGTACTTC. Protein: CASSLVASSYEQYF.